This T cell receptor beta chain was documented in a study of blood T cell repertoires in COVID-19. Study summary: Donors in the United States, Italy and Spain gave samples during acute or convalescent COVID-19.

In the study's own analysis: Amplification with reference gene primers provided the estimates of nucleated cell counts. Assay: immunoSEQ multiplex PCR; the TCRdb copy retains only in-frame clones and omits some. The D gene and trimming were derived from the DNA, and the V and J assignments and clone size from that table. The table lists over 350,000 clones, approximately 88% of them singletons. Germline V gene data show CDR1 as SNHLY and CDR2 as FYNNEI. The CDR3 extends over 14 amino acids. Trimming took 7 bases from V and 4 from J, leaving 16 bases between them. This clonotype was sampled from a woman aged 30 to 39 with acute COVID-19. What was sequenced was PBMCs or T cells enriched from blood (not recorded which). The rearrangement joins TRBV2 to TRBJ1-2; TRBD1 might be the D (5 bases). CDR3 in DNA: TGTGCCAGCATGGACACAGAAGGTAGCTATGGCTACACCTTC. This encodes CASMDTEGSYGYTF. The full variable domain, rest sourced from reference TRBV2 and TRBJ1-2, is EPEVTQTPSHQVTQMGQEVILRCVPISNHLYFYWYRQILGQKVEFLVSFYNNEISEKSEIFDDQFSVERPDGSNFTLKIRSTKLEDSAMYFCASMDTEGSYGYTFGSGTRLTVV.